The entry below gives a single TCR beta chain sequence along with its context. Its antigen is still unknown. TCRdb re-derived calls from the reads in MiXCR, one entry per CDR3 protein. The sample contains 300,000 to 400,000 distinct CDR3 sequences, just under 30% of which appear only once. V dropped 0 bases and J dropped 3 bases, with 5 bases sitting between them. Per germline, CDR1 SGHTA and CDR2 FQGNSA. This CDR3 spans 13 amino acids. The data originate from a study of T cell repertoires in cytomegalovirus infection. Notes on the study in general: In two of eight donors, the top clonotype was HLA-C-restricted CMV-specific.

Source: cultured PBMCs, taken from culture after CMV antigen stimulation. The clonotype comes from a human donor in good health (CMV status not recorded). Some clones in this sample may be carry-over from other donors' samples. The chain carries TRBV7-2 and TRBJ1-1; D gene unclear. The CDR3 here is CASSLASYTEAFF. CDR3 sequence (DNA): TGTGCCAGCAGCTTAGCATCGTACACTGAAGCTTTCTTT.